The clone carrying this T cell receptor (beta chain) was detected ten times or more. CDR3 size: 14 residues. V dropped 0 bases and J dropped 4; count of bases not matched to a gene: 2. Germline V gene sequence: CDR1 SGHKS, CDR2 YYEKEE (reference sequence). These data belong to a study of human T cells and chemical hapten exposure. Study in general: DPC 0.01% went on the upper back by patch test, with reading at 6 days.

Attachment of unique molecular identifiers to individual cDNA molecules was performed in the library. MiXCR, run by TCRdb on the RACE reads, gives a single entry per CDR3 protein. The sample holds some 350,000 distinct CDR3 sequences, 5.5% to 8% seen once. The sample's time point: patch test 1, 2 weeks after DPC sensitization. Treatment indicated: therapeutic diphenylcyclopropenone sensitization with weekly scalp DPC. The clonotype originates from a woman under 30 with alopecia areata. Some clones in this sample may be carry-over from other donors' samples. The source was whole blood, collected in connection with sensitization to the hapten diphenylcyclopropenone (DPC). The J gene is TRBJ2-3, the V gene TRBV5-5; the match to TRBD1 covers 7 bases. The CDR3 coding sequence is TGTGCCAGCAGCTTGGAGACAGGGTCAGATACGCAGTATTTT. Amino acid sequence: CASSLETGSDTQYF.